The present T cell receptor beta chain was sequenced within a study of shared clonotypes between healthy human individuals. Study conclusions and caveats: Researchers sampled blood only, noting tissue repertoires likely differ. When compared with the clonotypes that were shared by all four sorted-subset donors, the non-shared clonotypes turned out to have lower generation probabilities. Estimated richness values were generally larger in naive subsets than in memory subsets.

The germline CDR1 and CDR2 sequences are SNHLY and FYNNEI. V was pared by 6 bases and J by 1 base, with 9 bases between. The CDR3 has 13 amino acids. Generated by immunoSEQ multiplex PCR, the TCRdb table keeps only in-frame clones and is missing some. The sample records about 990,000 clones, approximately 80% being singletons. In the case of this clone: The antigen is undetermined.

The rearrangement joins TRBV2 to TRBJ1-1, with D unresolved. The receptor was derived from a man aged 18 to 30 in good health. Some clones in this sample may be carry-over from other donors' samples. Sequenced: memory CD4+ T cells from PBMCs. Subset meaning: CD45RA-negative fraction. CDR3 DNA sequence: TGTGCCAGCAGCCTCGCAGGGAACACTGAAGCTTTCTTT. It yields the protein CASSLAGNTEAFF.